The clone carrying this TCR beta chain has a count of ten or more. Its target is unknown. CDR1 MDHEN and CDR2 SYDVKM come from the germline V gene. V trimming: 3 bases; J trimming: 3 bases; junction bases outside the gene matches: 5. This CDR3 contains 15 residues. The sample comes from a study of molecular identifiers for immune sequencing clone quantification. Each CDR3 protein is one row after TCRdb ran MiXCR on the PCR reads. In the table there are over 600,000 distinct CDR3 sequences, 15% to 20% of which are singletons. Study observations and caveats: In naive cells, under 1% of molecules belonged to clones above 20 RNA copies, against over 97% in effector cells. Sizes of clones that are highly expanded could be underestimated (if identical TCR molecules share a barcode). Spiked Jurkat TCR RNA equivalent to one cell reportedly surfaced among over 850,000 naive cells.

The sequenced sample was naive CD8+ T cells from blood, with Jurkat cell RNA spiked in. The subset denotes: FACS-sorted CD8+CD4-CCR7+CD45RA+ naive T cells. The chain is built from TRBV28 and TRBJ2-1, with TRBD2 matching 7 bases. The clonotype was recovered from a human donor in good health. Some libraries in this study had Jurkat cell RNA spiked in. CDR3 in DNA: TGTGCCAGCAGTTTCCGGGGAGGGCTCTACAATGAGCAGTTCTTC. Protein product: CASSFRGGLYNEQFF.